This TCR beta chain was documented in a study of cytomegalovirus exposure and HLA in healthy donors. The overall study: Of all 360 or so donors who were genotyped, roughly 81% belonged to the Caucasian-associated ancestry cluster.

Study-wide points: CMV serostatus was the only recorded immune exposure for donors.

V gave up 7 bases and J gave up 6 bases, with 25 bases separating them. This CDR3 has 16 residues. CDR1 and CDR2 from the germline V gene are SGHDT and YYEEEE. Worth noting for this clone: Its cognate antigen is unknown.

The primer mix had 60 Vbeta and 13 Jbeta primers. Original methodology: There were 80 million or so unique TCR beta chains by a later count, and 8.5 million to 14 million of them were shared. Some clones are missing from TCRdb's copy, which holds only in-frame ones; the method was immunoSEQ multiplex PCR. The DNA was the basis for D and trimming; V, J and clone size are from that table. Seen here are over 150,000 clones, 85% observed once, and the top ten hold 1%. The chain has TRBV5-6 and TRBJ1-1; D is perhaps TRBD1 (5 bases). Material: PBMCs. This TCR was sampled from a boy aged 2 to 9 in good health and CMV-seronegative. For the CDR3, the DNA is TGTGCCAGCGGCCCGAAAGTGCGGGGCTTCATGGCTGAAGCTTTCTTT. It encodes CASGPKVRGFMAEAFF.